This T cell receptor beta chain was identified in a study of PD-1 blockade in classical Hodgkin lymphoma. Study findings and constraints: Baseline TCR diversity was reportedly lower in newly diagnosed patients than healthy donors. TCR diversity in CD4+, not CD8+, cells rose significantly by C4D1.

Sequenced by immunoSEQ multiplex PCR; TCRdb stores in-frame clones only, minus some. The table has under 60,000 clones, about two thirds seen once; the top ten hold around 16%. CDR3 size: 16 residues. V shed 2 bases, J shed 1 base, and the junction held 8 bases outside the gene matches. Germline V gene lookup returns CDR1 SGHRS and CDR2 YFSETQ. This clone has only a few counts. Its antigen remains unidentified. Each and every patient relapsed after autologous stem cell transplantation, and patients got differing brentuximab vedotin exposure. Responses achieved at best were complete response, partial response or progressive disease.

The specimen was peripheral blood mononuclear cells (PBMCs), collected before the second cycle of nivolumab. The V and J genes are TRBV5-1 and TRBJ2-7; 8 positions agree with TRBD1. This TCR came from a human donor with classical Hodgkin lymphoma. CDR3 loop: CASSLRTGLGSYEQYF. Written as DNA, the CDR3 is TGCGCCAGCAGCTTACGGACAGGGTTGGGATCCTACGAGCAGTACTTC. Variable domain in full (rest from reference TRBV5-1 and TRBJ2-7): KAGVTQTPRYLIKTRGQQVTLSCSPISGHRSVSWYQQTPGQGLQFLFEYFSETQRNKGNFPGRFSGRQFSNSRSEMNVSTLELGDSALYLCASSLRTGLGSYEQYFGPGTRLTVT.